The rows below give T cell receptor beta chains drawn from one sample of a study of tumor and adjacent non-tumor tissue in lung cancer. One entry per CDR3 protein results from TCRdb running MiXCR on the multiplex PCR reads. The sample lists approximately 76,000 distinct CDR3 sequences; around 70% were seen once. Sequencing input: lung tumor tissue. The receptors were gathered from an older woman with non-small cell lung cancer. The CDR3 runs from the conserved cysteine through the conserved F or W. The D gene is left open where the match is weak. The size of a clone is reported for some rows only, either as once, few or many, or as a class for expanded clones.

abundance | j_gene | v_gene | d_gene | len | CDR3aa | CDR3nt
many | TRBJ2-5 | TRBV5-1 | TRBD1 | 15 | CASSIGTGGQETQYF | TGCGCCAGCAGCATCGGGACAGGGGGCCAAGAGACCCAGTACTTC
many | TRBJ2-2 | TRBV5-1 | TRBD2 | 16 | CASSTDSGRGTGELFF | TGCGCCAGCAGCACGGATAGCGGGAGGGGGACCGGGGAGCTGTTTTTT
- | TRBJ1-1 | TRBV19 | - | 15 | CASSIDAVRATEAFF | TGTGCCAGTAGTATAGATGCAGTTCGGGCCACTGAAGCTTTCTTT
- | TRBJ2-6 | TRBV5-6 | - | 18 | CAGSPQTGTGSGANVLTF | TGTGCTGGCAGCCCCCAGACAGGAACTGGCTCTGGGGCCAACGTCCTGACTTTC
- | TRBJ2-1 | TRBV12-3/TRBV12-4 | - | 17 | CAGITEDSLYSYNEQFF | TGTGCCGGCATCACTGAGGACTCGCTATACTCCTACAATGAGCAGTTCTTC
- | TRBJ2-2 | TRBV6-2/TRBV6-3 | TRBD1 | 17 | CASGLRDQGANTAELFF | TGTGCCAGCGGTCTCCGCGATCAGGGGGCGAACACCGCGGAGCTGTTTTTT
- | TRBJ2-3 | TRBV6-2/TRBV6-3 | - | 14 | CASGFCGITDTQYF | TGTGCCAGCGGCTTCTGCGGGATCACAGATACGCAGTATTTT
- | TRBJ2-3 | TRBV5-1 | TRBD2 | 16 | CASSSLPSGSAYTQYF | TGCGCCAGCAGCTCTCTTCCTAGCGGGTCGGCATATACGCAGTATTTT
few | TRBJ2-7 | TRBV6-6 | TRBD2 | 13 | CANSRGSVSEQYF | TGTGCCAACTCCCGCGGGAGCGTCAGCGAGCAGTACTTC
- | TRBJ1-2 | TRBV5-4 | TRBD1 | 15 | CVSQGQAEDPYDYTF | TGTGTCAGCCAAGGACAGGCGGAGGACCCCTATGACTACACCTTC
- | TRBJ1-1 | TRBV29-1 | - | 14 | CGAIYDGSWTEAFF | TGCGGCGCGATCTATGATGGGTCCTGGACCGAAGCTTTCTTT
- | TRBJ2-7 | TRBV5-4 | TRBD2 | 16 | CASSMALTSGFYEQYF | TGTGCCAGCAGCATGGCCTTGACTAGCGGATTCTACGAGCAGTACTTC
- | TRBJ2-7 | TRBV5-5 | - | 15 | CASSLGLWSSYVQYF | TGTGCCAGCAGCTTGGGACTGTGGAGCTCCTACGTGCAGTACTTC
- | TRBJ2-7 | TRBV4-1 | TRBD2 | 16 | CASSARLAGGTYEQYF | TGCGCCAGCAGCGCGCGACTAGCAGGAGGGACCTACGAGCAGTACTTC
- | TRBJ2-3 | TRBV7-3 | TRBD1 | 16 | CASSPRQGAGTDTQYF | TGTGCCAGCAGCCCCCGACAGGGGGCGGGCACAGATACGCAGTATTTT
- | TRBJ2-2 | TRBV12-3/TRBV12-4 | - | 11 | CASSLTGVLFF | TGTGCCAGCAGTTTGACCGGGGTGCTGTTTTTT
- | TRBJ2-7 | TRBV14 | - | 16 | CTSSQKQLWPHYEQYF | TGTACCAGCAGCCAAAAACAGTTGTGGCCCCACTACGAGCAGTACTTC
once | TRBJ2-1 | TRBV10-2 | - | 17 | CASSNQWTGGISDEQFF | TGCGCCAGCAGTAATCAATGGACTGGCGGGATTAGTGATGAGCAGTTCTTC
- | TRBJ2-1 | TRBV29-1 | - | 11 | CSVVGYSEQFF | TGCAGCGTTGTGGGATACAGTGAACAGTTCTTC
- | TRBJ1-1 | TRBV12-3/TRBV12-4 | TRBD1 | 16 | CASSLAGQGVNTEVFF | TGTGCAAGCAGTTTAGCCGGACAGGGAGTGAACACTGAAGTTTTCTTT
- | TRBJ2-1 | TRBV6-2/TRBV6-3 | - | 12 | CASSYFGPEQSF | TGTGCCAGCAGTTACTTCGGGCCTGAGCAGTCCTTC
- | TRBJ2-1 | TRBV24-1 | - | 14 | CATCDADRYNEQFF | TGTGCCACCTGTGACGCGGACAGATACAATGAGCAGTTCTTC
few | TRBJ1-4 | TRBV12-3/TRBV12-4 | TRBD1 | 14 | CASSSIGGFEKLFF | TGCGCGAGCAGCTCGATAGGGGGCTTTGAAAAACTGTTTTTT
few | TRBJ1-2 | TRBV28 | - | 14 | CASSLGISEGGYTF | TGTGCCAGCAGTTTAGGGATAAGTGAGGGTGGCTACACCTTC
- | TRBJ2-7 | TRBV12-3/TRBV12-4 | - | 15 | CASSPEGRPSYKQYF | TGTGCCAGCAGTCCCGAGGGCAGGCCATCCTACAAGCAGTACTTC
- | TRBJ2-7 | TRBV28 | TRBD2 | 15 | CANSQTSGSPYEQYF | TGTGCCAATAGCCAGACTAGCGGATCGCCCTACGAGCAGTACTTC